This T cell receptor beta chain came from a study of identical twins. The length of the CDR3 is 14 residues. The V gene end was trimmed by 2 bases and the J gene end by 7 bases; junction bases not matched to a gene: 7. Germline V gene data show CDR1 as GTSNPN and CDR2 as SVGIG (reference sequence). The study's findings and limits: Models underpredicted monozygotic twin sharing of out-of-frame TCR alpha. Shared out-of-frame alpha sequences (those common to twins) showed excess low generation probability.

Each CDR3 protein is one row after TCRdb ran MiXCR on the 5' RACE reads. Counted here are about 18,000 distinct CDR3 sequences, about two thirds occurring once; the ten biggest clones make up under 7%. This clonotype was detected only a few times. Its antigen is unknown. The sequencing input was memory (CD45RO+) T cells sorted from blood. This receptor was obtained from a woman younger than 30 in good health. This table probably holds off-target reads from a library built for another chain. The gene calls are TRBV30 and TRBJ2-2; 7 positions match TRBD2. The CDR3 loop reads CAWSTRGGDGELFF. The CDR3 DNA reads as TGTGCCTGGAGTACTAGGGGAGGGGACGGGGAGCTGTTTTTT.